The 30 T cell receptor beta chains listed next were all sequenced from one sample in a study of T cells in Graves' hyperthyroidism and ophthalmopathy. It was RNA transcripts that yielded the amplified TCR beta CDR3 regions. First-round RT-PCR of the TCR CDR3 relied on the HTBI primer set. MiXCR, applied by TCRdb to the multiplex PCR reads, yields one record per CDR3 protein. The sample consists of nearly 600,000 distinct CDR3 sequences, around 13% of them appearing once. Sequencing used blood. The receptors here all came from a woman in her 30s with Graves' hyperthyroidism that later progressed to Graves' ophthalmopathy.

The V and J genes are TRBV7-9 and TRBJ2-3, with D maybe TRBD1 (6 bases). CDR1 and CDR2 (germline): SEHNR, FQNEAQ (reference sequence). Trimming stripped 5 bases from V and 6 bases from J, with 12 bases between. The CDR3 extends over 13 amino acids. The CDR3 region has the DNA TGTGCCAGCAGCCCTAGTACAGGGGATACGCAGTATTTT. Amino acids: CASSPSTGDTQYF.

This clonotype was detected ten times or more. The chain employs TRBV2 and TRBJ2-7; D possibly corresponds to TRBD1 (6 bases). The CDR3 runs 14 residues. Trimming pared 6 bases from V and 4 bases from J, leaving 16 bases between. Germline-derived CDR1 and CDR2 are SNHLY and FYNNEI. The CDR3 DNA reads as TGTGCCAGCAGATACAGGGTACAAGGGTACGAGCAGTACTTC. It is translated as CASRYRVQGYEQYF.

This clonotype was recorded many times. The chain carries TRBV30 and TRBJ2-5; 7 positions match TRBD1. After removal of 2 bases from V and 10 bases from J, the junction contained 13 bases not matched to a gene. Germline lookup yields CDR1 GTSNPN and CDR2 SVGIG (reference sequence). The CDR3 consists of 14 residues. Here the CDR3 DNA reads TGTGCCTGGAGTTCCACGACAGGGTTTCTCGTCCAGTACTTC. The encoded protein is CAWSSTTGFLVQYF.

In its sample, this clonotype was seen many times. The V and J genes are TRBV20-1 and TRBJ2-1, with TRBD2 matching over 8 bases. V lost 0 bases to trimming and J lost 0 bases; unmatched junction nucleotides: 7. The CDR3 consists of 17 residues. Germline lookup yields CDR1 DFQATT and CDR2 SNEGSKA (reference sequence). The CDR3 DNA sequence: TGCAGTGCTAGAGATCCGGGCGGGAGGAGCTCCTACAATGAGCAGTTCTTC. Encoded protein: CSARDPGGRSSYNEQFF.

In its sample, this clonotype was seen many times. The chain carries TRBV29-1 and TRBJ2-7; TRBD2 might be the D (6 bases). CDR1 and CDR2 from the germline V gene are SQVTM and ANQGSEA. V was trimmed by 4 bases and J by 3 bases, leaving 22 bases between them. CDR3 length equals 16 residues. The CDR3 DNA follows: TGCAGCGTTGTAGGTCGTATTTCGGGCGGGAACTACGAGCAGTACTTC. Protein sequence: CSVVGRISGGNYEQYF.

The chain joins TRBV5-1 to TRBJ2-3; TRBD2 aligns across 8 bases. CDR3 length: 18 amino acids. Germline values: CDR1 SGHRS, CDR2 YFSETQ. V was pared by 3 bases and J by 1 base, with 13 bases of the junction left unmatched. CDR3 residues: CASSSPSGRWAGTDTQYF. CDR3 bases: TGCGCCAGCAGCTCACCCAGCGGGAGATGGGCTGGCACAGATACGCAGTATTTT.

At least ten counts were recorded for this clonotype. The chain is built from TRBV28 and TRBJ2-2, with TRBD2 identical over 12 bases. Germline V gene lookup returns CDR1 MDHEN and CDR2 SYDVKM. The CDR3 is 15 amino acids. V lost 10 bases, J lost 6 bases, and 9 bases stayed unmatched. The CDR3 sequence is CATLRLAGVSGELFF. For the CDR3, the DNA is TGTGCCACCCTCAGACTAGCGGGAGTTTCCGGGGAGCTGTTTTTT. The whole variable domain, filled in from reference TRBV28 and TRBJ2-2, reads DVKVTQSSRYLVKRTGEKVFLECVQDMDHENMFWYRQDPGLGLRLIYFSYDVKMKEKGDIPEGYSVSREKKERFSLILESASTNQTSMYLCATLRLAGVSGELFFGEGSRLTVL.

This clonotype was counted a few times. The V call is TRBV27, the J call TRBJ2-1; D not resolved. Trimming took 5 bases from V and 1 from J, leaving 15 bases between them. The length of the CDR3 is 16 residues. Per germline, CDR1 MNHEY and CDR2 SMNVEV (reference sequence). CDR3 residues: CASSLSSGDSYNEQFF. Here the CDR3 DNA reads TGTGCCAGCAGTCTCTCCTCTGGGGATTCCTACAATGAGCAGTTCTTC.

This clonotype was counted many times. In DNA, the CDR3 is TGTGCCAGCAGCAGGGCAGGGGACCACACTGAAGCTTTCTTT. As protein: CASSRAGDHTEAFF. The genes are TRBV11-3 and TRBJ1-1, with a tentative D call TRBD1 (6 bases). The germline V gene encodes CDR1 SGHNT and CDR2 YENEEA. The CDR3 spans 14 residues. Trimming removed 5 bases from V and 3 bases from J, with 13 bases in between.

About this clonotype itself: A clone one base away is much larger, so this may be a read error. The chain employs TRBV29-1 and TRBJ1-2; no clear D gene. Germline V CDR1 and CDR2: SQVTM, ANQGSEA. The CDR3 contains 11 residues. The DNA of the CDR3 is TGCAGCGTTGACGGGTACGATGGCTGCACCTTC. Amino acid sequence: CSVDGYDGCTF.

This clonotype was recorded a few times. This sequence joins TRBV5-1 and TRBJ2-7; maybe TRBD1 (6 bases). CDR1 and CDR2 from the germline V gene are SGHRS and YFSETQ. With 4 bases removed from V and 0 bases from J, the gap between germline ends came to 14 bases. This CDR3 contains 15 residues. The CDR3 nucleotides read TGCGCCAGCAGCCATCCTCAGGGGAGCTCCTACGAGCAGTACTTC. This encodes CASSHPQGSSYEQYF. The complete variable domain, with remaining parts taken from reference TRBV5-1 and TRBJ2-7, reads KAGVTQTPRYLIKTRGQQVTLSCSPISGHRSVSWYQQTPGQGLQFLFEYFSETQRNKGNFPGRFSGRQFSNSRSEMNVSTLELGDSALYLCASSHPQGSSYEQYFGPGTRLTVT.

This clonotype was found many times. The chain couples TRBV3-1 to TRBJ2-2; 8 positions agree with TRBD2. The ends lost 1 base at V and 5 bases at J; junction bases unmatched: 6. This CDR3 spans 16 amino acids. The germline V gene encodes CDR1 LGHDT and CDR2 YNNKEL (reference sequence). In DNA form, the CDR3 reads TGTGCCAGCAGCCAAGTCACTAGCGGTTATACCGGGGAGCTGTTTTTT. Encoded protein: CASSQVTSGYTGELFF.

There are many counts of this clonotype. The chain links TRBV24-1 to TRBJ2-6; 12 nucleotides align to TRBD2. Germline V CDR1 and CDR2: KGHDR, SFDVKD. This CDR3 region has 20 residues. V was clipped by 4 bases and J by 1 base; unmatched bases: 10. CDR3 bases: TGTGCCACCAGTGACCCTAGCGGGAGGGCCAGGGGATCTGGGGCCAACGTCCTGACTTTC. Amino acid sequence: CATSDPSGRARGSGANVLTF.

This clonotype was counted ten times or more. The CDR3 sequence is CSADGLGLASYNEQFF. CDR3 sequence (DNA): TGCAGTGCCGACGGTTTGGGACTAGCCAGCTACAATGAGCAGTTCTTC. This chain joins TRBV20-1 and TRBJ2-1; 9 bases agree with TRBD2. CDR3 size: 16 residues. In germline, CDR1 is DFQATT, CDR2 SNEGSKA (reference sequence). J was trimmed by 3 bases and V by 6 bases; bases with no gene match: 12.

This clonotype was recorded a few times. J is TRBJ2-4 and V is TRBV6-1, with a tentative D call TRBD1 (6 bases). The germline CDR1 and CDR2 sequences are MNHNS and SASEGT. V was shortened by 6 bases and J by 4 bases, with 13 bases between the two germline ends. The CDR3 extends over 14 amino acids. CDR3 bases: TGTGCCAGCAGCCCCGACAGGAAAAAAAACATTCAGTACTTC. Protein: CASSPDRKKNIQYF.

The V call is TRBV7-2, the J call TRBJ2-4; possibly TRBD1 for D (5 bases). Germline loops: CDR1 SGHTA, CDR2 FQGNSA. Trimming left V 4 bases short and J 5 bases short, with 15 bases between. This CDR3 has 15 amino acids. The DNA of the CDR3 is TGTGCCAGCAGCTCCAGGACACCCTTGGAAAACATTCAGTACTTC. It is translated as CASSSRTPLENIQYF.

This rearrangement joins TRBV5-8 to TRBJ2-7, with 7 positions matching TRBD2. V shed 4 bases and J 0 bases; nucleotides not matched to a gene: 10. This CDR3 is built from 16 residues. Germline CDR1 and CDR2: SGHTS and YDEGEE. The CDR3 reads CASSQAPGGASYEQYF. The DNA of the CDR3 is TGTGCCAGCAGCCAAGCGCCGGGAGGCGCCTCCTACGAGCAGTACTTC.

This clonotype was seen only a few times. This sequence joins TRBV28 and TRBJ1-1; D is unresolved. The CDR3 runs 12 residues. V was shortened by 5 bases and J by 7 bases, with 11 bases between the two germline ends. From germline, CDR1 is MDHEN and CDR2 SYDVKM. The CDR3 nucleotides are TGTGCCAGCAGTCGGCAACAACTTGAAGCTTTCTTT. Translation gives CASSRQQLEAFF. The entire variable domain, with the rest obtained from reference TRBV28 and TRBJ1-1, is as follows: DVKVTQSSRYLVKRTGEKVFLECVQDMDHENMFWYRQDPGLGLRLIYFSYDVKMKEKGDIPEGYSVSREKKERFSLILESASTNQTSMYLCASSRQQLEAFFGQGTRLTVV.

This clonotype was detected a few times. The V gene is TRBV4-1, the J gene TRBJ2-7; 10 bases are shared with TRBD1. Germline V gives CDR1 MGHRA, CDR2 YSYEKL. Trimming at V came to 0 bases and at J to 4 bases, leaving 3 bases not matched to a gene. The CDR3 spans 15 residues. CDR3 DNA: TGCGCCAGCAGCCAAGATAGGACAGGGGGGTACGAGCAGTACTTC. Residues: CASSQDRTGGYEQYF.

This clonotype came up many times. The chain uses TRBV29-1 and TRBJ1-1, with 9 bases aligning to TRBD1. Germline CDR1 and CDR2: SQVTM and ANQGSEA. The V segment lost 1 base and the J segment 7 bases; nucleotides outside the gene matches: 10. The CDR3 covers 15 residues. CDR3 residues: CSVEVLDRGYNEAFF. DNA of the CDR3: TGCAGCGTTGAAGTGTTGGACAGGGGATATAATGAAGCTTTCTTT.

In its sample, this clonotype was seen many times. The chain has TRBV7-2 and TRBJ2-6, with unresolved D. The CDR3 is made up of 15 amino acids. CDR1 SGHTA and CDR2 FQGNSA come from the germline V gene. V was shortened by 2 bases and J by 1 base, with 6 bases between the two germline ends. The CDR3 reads CASSLWDSGANVLTF. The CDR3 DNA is TGTGCCAGCAGCTTATGGGATTCTGGGGCCAACGTCCTGACTTTC.

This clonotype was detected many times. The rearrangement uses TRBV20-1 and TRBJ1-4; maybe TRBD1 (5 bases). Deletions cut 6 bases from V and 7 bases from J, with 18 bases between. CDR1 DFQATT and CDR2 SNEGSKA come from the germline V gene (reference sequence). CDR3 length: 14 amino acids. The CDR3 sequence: CSAGTAGRSEKLFF. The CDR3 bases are TGCAGTGCGGGGACGGCCGGGCGGAGTGAAAAACTGTTTTTT.

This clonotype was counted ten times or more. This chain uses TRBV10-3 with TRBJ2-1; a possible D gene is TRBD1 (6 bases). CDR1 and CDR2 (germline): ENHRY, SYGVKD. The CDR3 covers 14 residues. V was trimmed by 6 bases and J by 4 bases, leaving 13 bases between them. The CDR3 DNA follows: TGTGCCATCAGGGGGGCGGATTCTTACAATGAGCAGTTCTTC. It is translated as CAIRGADSYNEQFF.

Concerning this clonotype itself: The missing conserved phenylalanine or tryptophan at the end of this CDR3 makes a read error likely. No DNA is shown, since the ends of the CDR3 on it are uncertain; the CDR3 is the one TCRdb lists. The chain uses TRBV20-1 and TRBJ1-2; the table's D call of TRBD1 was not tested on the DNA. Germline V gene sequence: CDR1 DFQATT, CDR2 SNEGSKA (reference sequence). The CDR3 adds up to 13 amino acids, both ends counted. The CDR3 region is CSAGRTRSYGYTC.

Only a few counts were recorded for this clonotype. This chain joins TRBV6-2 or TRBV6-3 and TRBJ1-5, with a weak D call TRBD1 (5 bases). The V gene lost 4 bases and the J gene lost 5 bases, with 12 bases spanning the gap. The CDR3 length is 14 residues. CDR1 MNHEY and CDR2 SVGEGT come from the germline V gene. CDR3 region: CASSSRTPDQPQHF. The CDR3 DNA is TGTGCCAGCAGTTCACGGACACCCGATCAGCCCCAGCATTTT.

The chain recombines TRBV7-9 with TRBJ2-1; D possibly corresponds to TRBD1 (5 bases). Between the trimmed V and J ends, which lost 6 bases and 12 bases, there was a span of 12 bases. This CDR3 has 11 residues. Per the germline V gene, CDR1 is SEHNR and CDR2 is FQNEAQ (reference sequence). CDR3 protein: CASSSGPGQFF. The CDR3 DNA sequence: TGTGCCAGCAGTTCAGGGCCGGGGCAGTTCTTC. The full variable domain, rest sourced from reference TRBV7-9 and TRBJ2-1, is DTGVSQNPRHKITKRGQNVTFRCDPISEHNRLYWYRQTLGQGPEFLTYFQNEAQLEKSRLLSDRFSAERPKGSFSTLEIQRTEQGDSAMYLCASSSGPGQFFGPGTRLTVL.

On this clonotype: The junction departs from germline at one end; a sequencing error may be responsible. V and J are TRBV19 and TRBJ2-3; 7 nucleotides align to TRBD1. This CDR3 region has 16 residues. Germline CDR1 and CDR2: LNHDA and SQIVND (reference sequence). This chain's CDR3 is CASTIKQGPPTDTQYF. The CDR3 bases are TGTGCCAGTACTATAAAACAGGGGCCCCCCACAGATACGCAGTATTTT.

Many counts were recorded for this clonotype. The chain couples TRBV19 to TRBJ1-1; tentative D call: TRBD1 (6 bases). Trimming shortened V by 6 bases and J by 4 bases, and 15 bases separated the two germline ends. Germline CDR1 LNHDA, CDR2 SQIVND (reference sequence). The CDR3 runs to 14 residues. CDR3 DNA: TGTGCCAGTAGCTCAGCCGGGACAATCACTGAAGCTTTCTTT. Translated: CASSSAGTITEAFF.

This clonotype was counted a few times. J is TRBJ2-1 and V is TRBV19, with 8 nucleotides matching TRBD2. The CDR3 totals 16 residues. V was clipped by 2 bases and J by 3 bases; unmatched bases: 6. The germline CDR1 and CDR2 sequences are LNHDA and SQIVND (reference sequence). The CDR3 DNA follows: TGTGCCAGTAGTATAACCGGGAGGGCCCTCTACAATGAGCAGTTCTTC. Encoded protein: CASSITGRALYNEQFF.

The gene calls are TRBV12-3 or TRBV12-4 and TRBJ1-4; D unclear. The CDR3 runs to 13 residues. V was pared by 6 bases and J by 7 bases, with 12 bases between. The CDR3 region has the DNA TGTGCCAGCAGCACCGTTCTGAGTGAAAAACTGTTTTTT. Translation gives CASSTVLSEKLFF.